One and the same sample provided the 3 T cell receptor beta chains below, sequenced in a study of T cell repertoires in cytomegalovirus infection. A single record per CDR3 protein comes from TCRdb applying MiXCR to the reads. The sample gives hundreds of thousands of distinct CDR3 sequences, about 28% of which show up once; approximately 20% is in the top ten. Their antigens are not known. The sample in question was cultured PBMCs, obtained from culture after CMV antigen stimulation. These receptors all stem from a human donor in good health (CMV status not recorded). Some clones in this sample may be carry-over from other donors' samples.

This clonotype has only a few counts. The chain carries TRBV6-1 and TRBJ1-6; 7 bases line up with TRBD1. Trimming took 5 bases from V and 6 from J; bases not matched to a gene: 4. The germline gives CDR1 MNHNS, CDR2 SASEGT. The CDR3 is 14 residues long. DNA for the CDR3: TGTGCCAGCAGTAGAGGGACAGCTAATTCACCCCTCCACTTT. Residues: CASSRGTANSPLHF.

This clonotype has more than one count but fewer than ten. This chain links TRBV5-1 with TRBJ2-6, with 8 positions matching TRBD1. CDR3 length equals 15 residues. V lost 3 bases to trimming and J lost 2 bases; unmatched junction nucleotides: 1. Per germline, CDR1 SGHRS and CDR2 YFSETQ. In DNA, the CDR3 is TGCGCCAGCAGCTGGGACAGGCCTGGGGCCAACGTCCTGACTTTC. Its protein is CASSWDRPGANVLTF.

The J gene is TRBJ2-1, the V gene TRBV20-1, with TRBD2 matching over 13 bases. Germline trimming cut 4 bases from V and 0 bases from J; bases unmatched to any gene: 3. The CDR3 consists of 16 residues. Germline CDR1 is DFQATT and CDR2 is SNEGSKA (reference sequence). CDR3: CSAKRTSGSSYNEQFF. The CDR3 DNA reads TGCAGTGCTAAACGGACTAGCGGGAGCTCCTACAATGAGCAGTTCTTC.